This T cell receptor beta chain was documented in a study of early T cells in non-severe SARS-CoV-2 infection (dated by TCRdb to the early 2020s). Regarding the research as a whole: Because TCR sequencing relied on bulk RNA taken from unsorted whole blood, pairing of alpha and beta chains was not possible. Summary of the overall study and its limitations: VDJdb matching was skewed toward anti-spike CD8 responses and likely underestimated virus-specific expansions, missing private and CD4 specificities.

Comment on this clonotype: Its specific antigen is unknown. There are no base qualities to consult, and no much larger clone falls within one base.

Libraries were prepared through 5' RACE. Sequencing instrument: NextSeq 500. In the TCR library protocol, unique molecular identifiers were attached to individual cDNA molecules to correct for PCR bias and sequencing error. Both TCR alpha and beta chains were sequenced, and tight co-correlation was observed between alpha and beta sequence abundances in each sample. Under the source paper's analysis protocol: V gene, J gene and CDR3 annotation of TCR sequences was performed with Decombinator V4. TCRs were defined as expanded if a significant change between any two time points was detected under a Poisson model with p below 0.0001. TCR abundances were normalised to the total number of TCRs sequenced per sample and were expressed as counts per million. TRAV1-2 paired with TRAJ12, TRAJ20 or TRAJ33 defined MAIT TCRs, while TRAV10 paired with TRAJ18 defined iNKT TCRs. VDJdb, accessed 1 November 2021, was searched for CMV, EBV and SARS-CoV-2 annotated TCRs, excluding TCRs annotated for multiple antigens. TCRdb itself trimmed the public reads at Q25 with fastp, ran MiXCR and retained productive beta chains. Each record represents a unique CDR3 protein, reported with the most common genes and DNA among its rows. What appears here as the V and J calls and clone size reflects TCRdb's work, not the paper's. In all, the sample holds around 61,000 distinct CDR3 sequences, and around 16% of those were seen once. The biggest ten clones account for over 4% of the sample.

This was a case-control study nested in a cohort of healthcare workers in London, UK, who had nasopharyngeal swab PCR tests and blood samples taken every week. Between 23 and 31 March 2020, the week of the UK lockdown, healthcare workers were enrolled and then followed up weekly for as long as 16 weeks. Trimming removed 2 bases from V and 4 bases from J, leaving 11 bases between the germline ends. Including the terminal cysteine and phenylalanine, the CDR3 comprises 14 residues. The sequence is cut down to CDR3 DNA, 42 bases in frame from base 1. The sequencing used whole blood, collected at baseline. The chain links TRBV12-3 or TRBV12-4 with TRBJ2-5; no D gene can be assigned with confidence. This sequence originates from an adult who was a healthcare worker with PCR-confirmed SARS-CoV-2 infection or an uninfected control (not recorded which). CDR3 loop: CASSLMARLETQYF. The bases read TGTGCCAGCAGTTTAATGGCCAGATTAGAGACCCAGTACTTC.